The clone carrying this TCR beta chain was recorded a few times. Its cognate antigen is unknown. This record belongs to a study of T cell repertoires in cytomegalovirus infection. TCRdb re-called the reads with MiXCR, one entry per CDR3 protein. The repertoire includes roughly 920,000 distinct CDR3 sequences, roughly 30% of them detected once, and 13% sits in the top ten. The sample consisted of cultured CD8+ T cells from PBMCs, taken from culture after CMV antigen stimulation. The sequence derives from a human donor in good health (CMV status not recorded). Some clones in this sample may be carry-over from other donors' samples.

The CDR3: CASSLSRQSNQPQHF. The CDR3 DNA follows: TGTGCCAGCAGTTTATCGAGGCAGAGCAATCAGCCCCAGCATTTT. This chain connects TRBV27 to TRBJ1-5, with D uncertain. Per the germline V gene, CDR1 is MNHEY and CDR2 is SMNVEV (reference sequence). V lost 0 bases, J lost 1 base, and 7 bases lay in between. The CDR3 has 15 amino acids.